A selection of T cell receptor beta chains follows, all from one sample in a study of T-cell reconstitution after alpha-beta-depleted transplantation in children. MiXCR, run by TCRdb on the PCR reads, gives a single entry per CDR3 protein. The repertoire holds about 980,000 distinct CDR3 sequences, with around 30% as singletons. Sequencing used PBMCs, mostly from graft donor cells, obtained 360 days after TCRalphabeta/CD19-depleted stem cell transplant. The receptors shown here come from a boy less than two years old who had a stem cell transplant for SCID, so the T cells may come from the graft donor. Each CDR3 is given with its conserved first and last residue. D genes are given only for firm matches. Rows give clone size only sometimes, using once, few, many, or a class for an expanded clone.

CDR3 DNA: TGTGCCAGCTCAGCCCGGGACAGGGAGGATGGCTACACCTTC
CDR3 protein: CASSARDREDGYTF
clone size: once
J gene: TRBJ1-2
V gene: TRBV18
D gene: TRBD1

CDR3 DNA: TGTGCCAGCAGTCCAACGTCCGGGACCGCCCGGCGATCGACCTATGGCTACACCTTC
CDR3 protein: CASSPTSGTARRSTYGYTF
clone size: NA
J gene: TRBJ1-2
V gene: TRBV28
D gene: NA

CDR3 DNA: TGTGCCAGCAGCTTAGGGCCAGGGGTTAGGGAAAAACTGTTTTTT
CDR3 protein: CASSLGPGVREKLFF
clone size: NA
J gene: TRBJ1-4
V gene: TRBV7-2
D gene: NA

CDR3 DNA: TGCAGCGTCCTGGACAGGGTGCCCTTTGGCTACACCTTC
CDR3 protein: CSVLDRVPFGYTF
clone size: few
J gene: TRBJ1-2
V gene: TRBV29-1
D gene: TRBD1

CDR3 DNA: TGCGCCAGCAGCTGGTCTAGCGCCGCGGAAGAGACCCAGTACTTC
CDR3 protein: CASSWSSAAEETQYF
clone size: few
J gene: TRBJ2-5
V gene: TRBV5-1
D gene: NA

CDR3 DNA: TGTGCCACCAGCAGAGCTCCGACCTACGGGGAAAAACTGTTTTTT
CDR3 protein: CATSRAPTYGEKLFF
clone size: NA
J gene: TRBJ1-4
V gene: TRBV15
D gene: NA

CDR3 DNA: TGCGCCAGCAGCCAAGATATGGAGGGATTGGGCACAGATACGCAGTATTTT
CDR3 protein: CASSQDMEGLGTDTQYF
clone size: NA
J gene: TRBJ2-3
V gene: TRBV4-3
D gene: NA

CDR3 DNA: TGTGCCGTCCGGGGTGGGGATATTAACTCTGGAAACACCATATATTTT
CDR3 protein: CAVRGGDINSGNTIYF
clone size: NA
J gene: TRBJ1-3
V gene: TRBV10-3
D gene: NA

CDR3 DNA: TGCAGTGCTACAGACGTCCTCCTAAGCATTCAGTACTTC
CDR3 protein: CSATDVLLSIQYF
clone size: few
J gene: TRBJ2-4
V gene: TRBV20-1
D gene: NA

CDR3 DNA: TGTGCCAGCGGTTGGGCATCGCCCTACGAGCAGTACTTC
CDR3 protein: CASGWASPYEQYF
clone size: NA
J gene: TRBJ2-7
V gene: TRBV27
D gene: NA

CDR3 DNA: TGTGCCAGCAGTACCCGGGACAGGGGACTCTACGAGCAGTACTTC
CDR3 protein: CASSTRDRGLYEQYF
clone size: NA
J gene: TRBJ2-7
V gene: TRBV12-3/TRBV12-4
D gene: TRBD1

CDR3 DNA: TGTGCCAGCAGTTGGGGCGGGACAGCGATAACTAACACTGAAGCTTTCTTT
CDR3 protein: CASSWGGTAITNTEAFF
clone size: NA
J gene: TRBJ1-1
V gene: TRBV12-3/TRBV12-4
D gene: TRBD1

CDR3 DNA: TGCGCCAGCAGCCAAGACGGGACTAGCGGGTTCCAAGAGACCCAGTACTTC
CDR3 protein: CASSQDGTSGFQETQYF
clone size: few
J gene: TRBJ2-5
V gene: TRBV4-3
D gene: TRBD2

CDR3 DNA: TGCGCCAGCAGCCTTGGAGTTGGTCCCGCGACTAATGAAAAACTGTTTTTT
CDR3 protein: CASSLGVGPATNEKLFF
clone size: few
J gene: TRBJ1-4
V gene: TRBV4-1
D gene: NA

CDR3 DNA: TGTGCCAGCAGCCACCTGACAGGGGCCTACTTATCAGAGACCCAGTACTTC
CDR3 protein: CASSHLTGAYLSETQYF
clone size: NA
J gene: TRBJ2-5
V gene: TRBV7-2
D gene: TRBD1

CDR3 DNA: TGTGCCAGCAGCGAGGGAGGACAGGGGGAAGCTTTCTTT
CDR3 protein: CASSEGGQGEAFF
clone size: NA
J gene: TRBJ1-1
V gene: TRBV9
D gene: TRBD1

CDR3 DNA: TGTGCCAGCAGTTACTTGGGTTCTTCAACTAATGAAAAACTGTTTTTT
CDR3 protein: CASSYLGSSTNEKLFF
clone size: NA
J gene: TRBJ1-4
V gene: TRBV6-5
D gene: NA

CDR3 DNA: TGTGCCAGCAGTTTTAGGGAGAAGAACACTGAAGCTTTCTTT
CDR3 protein: CASSFREKNTEAFF
clone size: NA
J gene: TRBJ1-1
V gene: TRBV12-3/TRBV12-4
D gene: NA

CDR3 DNA: TGTGCCAGCGGGGGGGTCAGCTCTGGGGCCAACGTCCTGACTTTC
CDR3 protein: CASGGVSSGANVLTF
clone size: NA
J gene: TRBJ2-6
V gene: TRBV7-3
D gene: TRBD2

CDR3 DNA: TGCAGCGTTGAAGTTAGTAGGCCCTATGGCTACACCTTC
CDR3 protein: CSVEVSRPYGYTF
clone size: few
J gene: TRBJ1-2
V gene: TRBV29-1
D gene: NA

CDR3 DNA: TGTGCCAGCAGTTTACCTAGCGGGGCCTCAGATACGCAGTATTTT
CDR3 protein: CASSLPSGASDTQYF
clone size: few
J gene: TRBJ2-3
V gene: TRBV12-3/TRBV12-4
D gene: TRBD2

CDR3 DNA: TGTGCCAGCAGCCCGACAACGTCGGGGAGCCCTAGCACAGATACGCAGTATTTT
CDR3 protein: CASSPTTSGSPSTDTQYF
clone size: NA
J gene: TRBJ2-3
V gene: TRBV11-2
D gene: NA

CDR3 DNA: TGCAGTGCCCGCGCCCCTTGGGATACGCAGTATTTT
CDR3 protein: CSARAPWDTQYF
clone size: few
J gene: TRBJ2-3
V gene: TRBV20-1
D gene: NA

CDR3 DNA: TGTGCCAGCAGCTTAGATCCCGGACTCCTTCGGAATTCACCCCTCCACTTT
CDR3 protein: CASSLDPGLLRNSPLHF
clone size: few
J gene: TRBJ1-6
V gene: TRBV11-2
D gene: NA

CDR3 DNA: TGCAGTGCTAGAGATATAGCAGGGGGAGGGAATGGCTACACCTTC
CDR3 protein: CSARDIAGGGNGYTF
clone size: NA
J gene: TRBJ1-2
V gene: TRBV20-1
D gene: TRBD1

CDR3 DNA: TGTGCCAGCAGTTACGTTGGGGCGGGCACTGAAGCTTTCTTT
CDR3 protein: CASSYVGAGTEAFF
clone size: few
J gene: TRBJ1-1
V gene: TRBV6-5
D gene: NA

CDR3 DNA: TGTGCCAGCAGTTTTTATTGGAAGGGGGGCCAAGAGACCCAGTACTTC
CDR3 protein: CASSFYWKGGQETQYF
clone size: NA
J gene: TRBJ2-5
V gene: TRBV6-5
D gene: NA

CDR3 DNA: TGTGCCAGCAGCCCTTGGAGAGGTGACTCTCCATACGAGCAGTACTTC
CDR3 protein: CASSPWRGDSPYEQYF
clone size: NA
J gene: TRBJ2-7
V gene: TRBV11-2
D gene: NA

CDR3 DNA: TGTGCCAGCAGTTACCCAACCCGAGGGGCCAATGAGCAGTTCTTC
CDR3 protein: CASSYPTRGANEQFF
clone size: few
J gene: TRBJ2-1
V gene: TRBV6-5
D gene: NA